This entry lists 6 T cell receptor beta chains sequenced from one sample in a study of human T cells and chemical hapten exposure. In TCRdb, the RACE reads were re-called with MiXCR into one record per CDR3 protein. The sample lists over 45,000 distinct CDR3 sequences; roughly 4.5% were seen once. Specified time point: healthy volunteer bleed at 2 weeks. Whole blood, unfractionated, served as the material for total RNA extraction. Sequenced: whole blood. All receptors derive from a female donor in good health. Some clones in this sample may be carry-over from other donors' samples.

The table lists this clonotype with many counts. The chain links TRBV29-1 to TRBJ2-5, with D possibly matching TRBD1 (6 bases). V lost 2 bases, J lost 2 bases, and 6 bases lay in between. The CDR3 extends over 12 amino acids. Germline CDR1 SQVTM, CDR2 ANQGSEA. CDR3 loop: CSVERGQETQYF. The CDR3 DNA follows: TGCAGCGTTGAAAGGGGGCAAGAGACCCAGTACTTC. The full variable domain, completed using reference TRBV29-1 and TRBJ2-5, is SAVISQKPSRDICQRGTSLTIQCQVDSQVTMMFWYRQQPGQSLTLIATANQGSEATYESGFVIDKFPISRPNLTFSTLTVSNMSPEDSSIYLCSVERGQETQYFGPGTRLLVL.

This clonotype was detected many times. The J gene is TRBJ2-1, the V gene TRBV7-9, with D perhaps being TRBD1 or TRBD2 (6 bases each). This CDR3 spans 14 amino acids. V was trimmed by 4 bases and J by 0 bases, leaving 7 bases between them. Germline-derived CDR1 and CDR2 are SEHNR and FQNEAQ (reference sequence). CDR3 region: CASSSGASYNEQFF. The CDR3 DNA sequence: TGTGCCAGCAGCTCGGGGGCCTCCTACAATGAGCAGTTCTTC.

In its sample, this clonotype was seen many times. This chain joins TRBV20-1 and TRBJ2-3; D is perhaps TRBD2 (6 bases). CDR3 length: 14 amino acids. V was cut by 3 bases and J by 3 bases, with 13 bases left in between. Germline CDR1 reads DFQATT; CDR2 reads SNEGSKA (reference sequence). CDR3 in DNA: TGCAGTGCTAGCTACGGGAGCCGTACAGATACGCAGTATTTT. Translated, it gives CSASYGSRTDTQYF.

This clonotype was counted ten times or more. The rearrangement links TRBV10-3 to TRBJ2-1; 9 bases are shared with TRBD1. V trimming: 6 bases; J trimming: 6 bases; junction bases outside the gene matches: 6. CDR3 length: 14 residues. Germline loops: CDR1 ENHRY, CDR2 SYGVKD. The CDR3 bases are TGTGCCATCAGCCCGGACAGGGGTAGCAATGAGCAGTTCTTC. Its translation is CAISPDRGSNEQFF.

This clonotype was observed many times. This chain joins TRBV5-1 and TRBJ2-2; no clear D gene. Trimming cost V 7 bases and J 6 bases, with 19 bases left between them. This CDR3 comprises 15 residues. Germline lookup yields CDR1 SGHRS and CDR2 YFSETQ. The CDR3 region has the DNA TGCGCCAGCGCGGACCAGGATGGGTCCGCCGGGGAGCTGTTTTTT. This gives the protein CASADQDGSAGELFF.

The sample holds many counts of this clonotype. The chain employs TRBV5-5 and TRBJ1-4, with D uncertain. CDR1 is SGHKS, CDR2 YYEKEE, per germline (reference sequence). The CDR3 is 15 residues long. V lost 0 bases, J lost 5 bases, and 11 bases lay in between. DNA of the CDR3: TGTGCCAGCAGCTTGGCTGGGGTTAGGAATGAAAAACTGTTTTTT. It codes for CASSLAGVRNEKLFF.